The clone carrying this TCR beta chain turned up a few times. Its antigen is currently unknown. The data were obtained in a study of CD8 T cells in ankylosing spondylitis. 5'-RACE, quantitative and with molecular barcodes, yielded the TCR beta libraries. Via MiXCR, TCRdb re-called the 5' RACE reads, giving one row per CDR3 protein. Of under 950,000 distinct CDR3 sequences in the sample, 19% were seen once. General study findings and limits: Several highly homologous variants made up a TCR beta motif, and this motif appeared characteristic of ankylosing spondylitis blood. Matched ankylosing spondylitis synovial fluid reportedly showed significant enrichment of disease-linked clones.

The TCR comes from a male donor with ankylosing spondylitis. The sequenced sample was blood, either unsorted or a sorted T cell fraction (not recorded which).

The CDR3 loop reads CSASGGAPEAFF. The CDR3 coding sequence is TGCAGCGCTTCAGGGGGCGCCCCTGAAGCTTTCTTT. This sequence joins TRBV29-1 and TRBJ1-1, with 8 positions matching TRBD1. The CDR3 sequence is 12 residues long. Germline V gene sequence: CDR1 SQVTM, CDR2 ANQGSEA. Losses at the gene ends were 7 bases for V and 6 bases for J; bases not matched to a gene: 7.